Listed here is a single T cell receptor beta chain. The sample belongs to a study of T cell changes during pregnancy in multiple sclerosis. The CDR3 covers 15 residues. The germline V gene encodes CDR1 SGHNT and CDR2 YYREEE (reference sequence). Deletions cut 4 bases from V and 1 base from J, with 14 bases between. TCRdb keeps only in-frame clones here, not all; method: immunoSEQ multiplex PCR. Among about 28,000 clones listed, more than 85% were seen once. This clonotype was sampled from a female donor in good health, enrolled as a control in a pregnancy study. The sequencing used CD4+ T cells from peripheral blood mononuclear cells, collected in the first trimester of pregnancy. V is TRBV5-4 and J is TRBJ1-1; no definite D call. CDR3 sequence reads: CASSEVLHKNTEAFF. In DNA, the CDR3 is TGTGCCAGCAGCGAAGTTCTTCACAAGAACACTGAAGCTTTCTTT.